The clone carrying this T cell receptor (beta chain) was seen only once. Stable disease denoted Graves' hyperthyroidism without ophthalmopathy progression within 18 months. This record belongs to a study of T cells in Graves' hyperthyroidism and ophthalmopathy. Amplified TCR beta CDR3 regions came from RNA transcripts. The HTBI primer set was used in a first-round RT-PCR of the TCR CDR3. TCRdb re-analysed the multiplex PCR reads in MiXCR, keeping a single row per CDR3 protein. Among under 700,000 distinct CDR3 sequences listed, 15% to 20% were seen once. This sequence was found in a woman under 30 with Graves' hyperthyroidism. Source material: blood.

This chain's CDR3 is CASKGTGNWKETQYF. The CDR3 nucleotides are TGTGCCAGCAAAGGGACAGGGAATTGGAAAGAGACCCAGTACTTC. The genes are TRBV25-1 and TRBJ2-5; 9 nucleotides match TRBD1. The CDR3 length is 15 residues. The germline gives CDR1 MGHDK, CDR2 SYGVNS. J gave up 3 bases and V 7 bases, and 9 bases lay outside the gene matches.